A selection of T cell receptor beta chains follows, all from one sample in a study of response to subunit inactivated influenza vaccine. TCRdb passed the RT-PCR reads through MiXCR, listing each CDR3 protein once. In the table there are about half a million distinct CDR3 sequences, roughly 8.2% of which are singletons. The specimen was PBMCs from blood, collected roughly 24 months after vaccination. Receptor source: a man in his fifties or sixties who received an inactivated influenza vaccine. The CDR3 runs from the conserved cysteine through the conserved F or W.

V gene: TRBV20-1
CDR3 protein: CSATGLAGFVTGELFF

V gene: TRBV12-3/TRBV12-4
CDR3 protein: CASSLAGWYEQYF

V gene: TRBV3-1
CDR3 protein: CASSQDLTSGKYEQYF

V gene: TRBV24-1
CDR3 protein: CATSDSTGFGTQYF

V gene: TRBV20-1
CDR3 protein: CSARRDSNQPQHF

V gene: TRBV4-2
CDR3 protein: CASSQEWTSFPYEQYF

V gene: TRBV3-1
CDR3 protein: CASTRGLVGYGYTF

V gene: TRBV3-1
CDR3 protein: CASSQGTGEYEQYF

V gene: TRBV23-1
CDR3 protein: CASSQPNRDPAPETQYF

V gene: TRBV4-3
CDR3 protein: CASSLDSRSYNEQFF

V gene: TRBV6-1
CDR3 protein: CASSPTGAYSGANVLTF

V gene: TRBV7-2
CDR3 protein: CASSSWTSSPNEQFF

V gene: TRBV9
CDR3 protein: CASSPSGSSDTQYF

V gene: TRBV13
CDR3 protein: CASSPVGRELSGTQYF

V gene: TRBV4-3
CDR3 protein: CASSQIWADTEAFF

V gene: TRBV7-6
CDR3 protein: CASSREAGNTIYF

V gene: TRBV7-9
CDR3 protein: CASSAAETQYF

V gene: TRBV20-1
CDR3 protein: CSAQGGSGAYNEQFF

V gene: TRBV4-1
CDR3 protein: CASSQAQVAGVIETQYF

V gene: TRBV11-2
CDR3 protein: CARSQAGKVTGELFF

V gene: TRBV6-5
CDR3 protein: CASSSGLGDQPQHF

V gene: TRBV5-1
CDR3 protein: CASSSTGTGKETQYF

V gene: TRBV24-1
CDR3 protein: CATSDSGQGGKSYEQYF

V gene: TRBV12-3/TRBV12-4
CDR3 protein: CASSFDGGTEQFF

V gene: TRBV4-1
CDR3 protein: CASSQDYANTGELFF

V gene: TRBV18
CDR3 protein: CASSPTIRLDYGYTF

V gene: TRBV30
CDR3 protein: CAWSVRGGHYSNQPQHF

V gene: TRBV3-1
CDR3 protein: CACSQAGQGASEQYF

V gene: TRBV28
CDR3 protein: CASQGGVETQYF

V gene: TRBV7-2
CDR3 protein: CASSREAGTQYF

V gene: TRBV6-6
CDR3 protein: CASRRDSNYGYTF

V gene: TRBV11-2
CDR3 protein: CASSLSLAGSFSTDTQHF

V gene: TRBV5-1
CDR3 protein: CASSSLDLNTEAFF

V gene: TRBV7-9
CDR3 protein: CASSVLGNTGEQYF

V gene: TRBV19
CDR3 protein: CASMRGQGLPYEQYF

V gene: TRBV10-3
CDR3 protein: CAISADRDTEAFF

V gene: TRBV2
CDR3 protein: CASNPLRDSPLHF

V gene: TRBV15
CDR3 protein: CATSSRPRDTQYF

V gene: TRBV5-1
CDR3 protein: CASSLTSGAVLRSGELFF

V gene: TRBV7-2
CDR3 protein: CASSFWQNEQYF

V gene: TRBV7-8
CDR3 protein: CASSSAVSRTSGLEWNEQFF

V gene: TRBV5-5
CDR3 protein: CASSKGGHPEETQYF

V gene: TRBV5-6
CDR3 protein: CASSEGLRAADTQYF

V gene: TRBV28
CDR3 protein: CASSLGGQGKQYF

V gene: TRBV15
CDR3 protein: CATSSDSEVSYEQYF

V gene: TRBV11-2
CDR3 protein: CASSLESSQPQHF